The clone carrying this T cell receptor (beta chain) has only one observation. What it binds is unknown. With 6 bases removed from V and 3 bases from J, the gap between germline ends came to 20 bases. Germline CDR1 and CDR2: SNHLY and FYNNEI. The CDR3 extends over 17 amino acids. This record comes from a study of a mutant IDH1 vaccine in newly diagnosed glioma. Notes on the study in general: Of all patients, around 93% showed vaccine-induced immune responses.

Time point here: week 35, safety follow-up. Every vaccination contained 300 ug of the mutant IDH1 20-mer peptide and was paired with topical imiquimod. New WHO grade 3 or 4 astrocytomas that were IDH1-mutant and ATRX-lost occurred in the donors. This table comes from immunoSEQ multiplex PCR, and its TCRdb copy is limited to in-frame clones, with some not included. The sample has under 60,000 clones; approximately 80% are singletons. The input for sequencing was PBMCs, taken from a glioma patient whose treatment included an IDH1 peptide vaccine. The J gene is TRBJ2-2, the V gene TRBV2; weak D call: TRBD2 (5 bases). This receptor was obtained from a middle-aged man with glioma. For the CDR3, the DNA is TGTGCCAGCAGCCCCCATATGAGGGTAGCTGACACCGGGGAGCTGTTTTTT. Translation gives CASSPHMRVADTGELFF.